These 14 T cell receptor beta chains were sequenced from one sample in a study of T cells after yellow fever vaccination. MiXCR, applied by TCRdb to the 5' RACE reads, yields one record per CDR3 protein. The repertoire holds 200,000 to 300,000 distinct CDR3 sequences, with approximately 13% as singletons. The source material was CD4+ T cells sorted from PBMCs, sampled 45 days after the yellow fever booster vaccination. The source of these receptors is a man aged 25 to 40 who received the YFV17D yellow fever vaccine.

A few counts support this clonotype. CDR3 coding DNA: TGTGCCAGCAGCCCGGGACAGGGGATCCAGCCCCAGCATTTT. It is translated as CASSPGQGIQPQHF. This chain uses TRBV7-2 with TRBJ1-5; 10 bases agree with TRBD1. CDR3 length equals 14 residues. Germline CDR1 reads SGHTA; CDR2 reads FQGNSA. After removal of 5 bases from V and 7 bases from J, the junction contained 5 bases not matched to a gene.

This clonotype has more than one count but fewer than ten. The chain recombines TRBV12-3 or TRBV12-4 with TRBJ2-7, with a possible D match to TRBD1 (6 bases). The V and J ends lost 2 bases and 2 bases respectively, with 13 bases between them. This CDR3 contains 15 residues. The CDR3 spells CASSLWGRTTYEQYF. The DNA for the CDR3 is TGTGCCAGCAGTTTATGGGGGCGGACAACCTACGAGCAGTACTTC.

The chain uses TRBV5-1 and TRBJ2-7; D perhaps matches TRBD2 (6 bases). Germline CDR1 reads SGHRS; CDR2 reads YFSETQ. The V end lost 4 bases, the J end lost 4 bases, and 15 bases lay between the germline ends. This CDR3 contains 14 residues. CDR3 in DNA: TGCGCCAGCAGCCAACGGGACTGGAGATACGAGCAGTACTTC. Its protein product is CASSQRDWRYEQYF.

The rearrangement links TRBV27 to TRBJ2-2, with TRBD1 matching 7 bases. This CDR3 has 16 amino acids. Germline V gene data show CDR1 as MNHEY and CDR2 as SMNVEV (reference sequence). V trimming: 5 bases; J trimming: 8 bases; junction bases outside the gene matches: 14. In DNA, the CDR3 is TGTGCCAGCAGTCCTATCCCGGGCAGGGGGAGAGGGGAGCTGTTTTTT. It specifies CASSPIPGRGRGELFF.

The J gene is TRBJ2-1, the V gene TRBV7-3; 8 nucleotides line up with TRBD2. The CDR3 spans 15 residues. Trimming cost V 2 bases and J 3 bases; bases outside gene matches: 3. Germline V lookup: CDR1 SGHTA, CDR2 FQGTGA. The CDR3 sequence: CASSLLSGSYNEQFF. CDR3 bases: TGTGCCAGCAGCTTATTGAGCGGGAGCTACAATGAGCAGTTCTTC.

This clonotype was seen ten or more times. The J gene is TRBJ2-5, the V gene TRBV7-7; 15 bases map to TRBD2. Germline CDR1 and CDR2: SSHAT and FNYEAQ (reference sequence). V shed 5 bases and J 4 bases; nucleotides not matched to a gene: 2. This CDR3 has 15 amino acids. The CDR3 DNA reads as TGTGCCAGCAGCATGGGACTAGCGGGAGGAGAGACCCAGTACTTC. This translates into CASSMGLAGGETQYF. Full variable domain (outside the CDR3, taken from reference TRBV7-7 and TRBJ2-5): GAGVSQSPRYKVTKRGQDVTLRCDPISSHATLYWYQQALGQGPEFLTYFNYEAQPDKSGLPSDRFSAERPEGSISTLTIQRTEQRDSAMYRCASSMGLAGGETQYFGPGTRLLVL.

This clonotype has ten or more counts. A read error may account for a junction end that differs from germline. The rearrangement uses TRBV5-1 and TRBJ2-5; D call uncertain. This CDR3 contains 12 residues. The germline CDR1 and CDR2 sequences are SGHRS and YFSETQ. CDR3 region: CASSLGQETQYF. Here the CDR3 DNA reads TGTGCCAGCAGCTTGGGGCAAGAGACCCAGTACTTC.

The chain uses TRBV5-4 and TRBJ2-4; TRBD1 might be the D (6 bases). Germline V gene lookup returns CDR1 SGHNT and CDR2 YYREEE (reference sequence). CDR3 length: 13 amino acids. V lost 4 bases and J lost 9, with 14 bases in between. The CDR3 loop reads CASSQEQGGIQYF. The CDR3 region has the DNA TGTGCCAGCAGCCAGGAACAGGGCGGCATTCAGTACTTC.

This clonotype was observed at least ten times. The CDR3 spells CASSALQAREQFF. The CDR3 region has the DNA TGTGCCAGCAGTGCTTTACAGGCTCGGGAGCAGTTCTTC. V gene TRBV12-3 or TRBV12-4 combines with J gene TRBJ2-1; D is possibly TRBD1 (5 bases). V dropped 5 bases and J dropped 10 bases, with 15 bases sitting between them. CDR3 size: 13 residues.

V is TRBV7-9 and J is TRBJ2-2, with a possible D match to TRBD1 (6 bases). Germline V gene sequence: CDR1 SEHNR, CDR2 FQNEAQ (reference sequence). V was trimmed by 2 bases and J by 6 bases, leaving 13 bases between them. The CDR3 loop spans 15 amino acids. CDR3 protein: CASSLRTVVAGELFF. Here the CDR3 DNA reads TGTGCCAGCAGCTTAAGGACAGTTGTGGCCGGGGAGCTGTTTTTT.

There are a few counts of this clonotype. The V gene is TRBV6-2 or TRBV6-3, the J gene TRBJ2-7, with TRBD2 identical over 8 bases. Trimming took 0 bases from V and 2 from J; bases not matched to a gene: 12. This CDR3 spans 18 amino acids. In germline, CDR1 is MNHEY, CDR2 SVGEGT. The CDR3 sequence is CASSYSTRGGTLTYEQYF. The CDR3 nucleotides read TGTGCCAGCAGTTACTCGACCCGGGGGGGGACTTTGACCTACGAGCAGTACTTC.

The V gene is TRBV20-1, the J gene TRBJ1-1, with D tentatively TRBD1 (6 bases). The CDR3 totals 14 residues. Germline CDR1 and CDR2: DFQATT and SNEGSKA (reference sequence). V was pared by 1 base and J by 4 bases, with 13 bases between. CDR3 sequence reads: CSARAETGPTEAFF. The CDR3 DNA follows: TGCAGTGCTAGAGCCGAAACAGGGCCCACTGAAGCTTTCTTT.

This clonotype was observed a handful of times. V is TRBV20-1 and J is TRBJ2-1; 12 bases align to TRBD2. The CDR3 length is 13 residues. Germline V CDR1 and CDR2: DFQATT, SNEGSKA (reference sequence). The junction had 2 bases not matched to a gene; V was cut back by 7 bases and J by 4 bases. The CDR3 reads CSVTSGSYNEQFF. For the CDR3, the DNA is TGCAGTGTGACTAGCGGGAGTTACAATGAGCAGTTCTTC.

V and J are TRBV20-1 and TRBJ1-5, with D perhaps matching TRBD1 (6 bases). CDR3 length: 13 amino acids. The germline V and J ends were trimmed by 6 bases and 1 base, with 10 bases remaining between them. CDR1 is DFQATT and CDR2 is SNEGSKA in the germline V gene (reference sequence). CDR3 sequence reads: CSALQGSNQPQHF. Written as DNA, the CDR3 is TGCAGTGCCCTACAGGGAAGCAATCAGCCCCAGCATTTT.